One T cell receptor (beta chain) is described in this entry. No antigen is known for it. These data belong to a study of post-analysis software for immune sequencing data. Looking at the study overall: Some patients lacked subtype; others had relapsing-remitting, secondary progressive or progressive-relapsing disease. Overall study results and limits: Multiple sclerosis patients showed significantly lower normalized Chao1 diversity than controls did. With F measure, samples from one preparation batch clustered together strongly.

Unique-molecular-identifier-tagged TCR beta cDNA libraries were used. Input of roughly 0.9 to 11 million T cells yielded some 500,000 cDNA molecules. MiXCR, applied by TCRdb to the PCR reads, yields one record per CDR3 protein. Of about 800,000 distinct CDR3 sequences listed, 30% are singletons. Sequencing was performed on blood. The clonotype was recovered from a girl aged 5 to 17 with multiple sclerosis.

The CDR3 sequence is CSARSPAGGRREQYF. The CDR3 nucleotides are TGCAGTGCTAGGAGTCCAGCGGGAGGGCGTCGCGAGCAGTACTTC. The chain carries TRBV20-1 and TRBJ2-7, with 10 bases that match TRBD2. The J segment lost 6 bases and the V segment lost 3 bases, leaving 11 bases of the junction unmatched. Per germline, CDR1 DFQATT and CDR2 SNEGSKA (reference sequence). The CDR3 spans 15 residues.